This entry features one T cell receptor (beta chain) sequence. A second 7 to 11 cycle PCR used barcoded and J-beta primers. A single record per CDR3 protein comes from TCRdb applying MiXCR to the 5' RACE reads. The profile covers about 510,000 distinct CDR3 sequences, with roughly a quarter appearing a single time and 3% to 4% taken by the ten largest. This sample is part of a study of blood T cells in healthy people across ages. No fewer than 6.5 million PBMCs went into each sample. Germline V gives CDR1 KGHSH, CDR2 LQKENI. V lost 6 bases, J lost 5 bases, and 6 bases stayed unmatched. This CDR3 is 13 amino acids long. This same sample was also part of a study on T cells of mothers and their children. That paper notes: The shaping of TCR recombination output by thymic selection is similar in related and unrelated pairs.

The V and J genes are TRBV18 and TRBJ1-2, with 7 bases aligning to TRBD1. The clonotype comes from a boy under 10 years old in good health. Sample: blood. The CDR3 protein is CASSSDRLYGYTF. DNA for the CDR3: TGTGCCAGCTCGTCGGACAGGCTATATGGCTACACCTTC.